Each of the 31 T cell receptor beta chains below was sequenced from the same sample in a study of blood T cell repertoires in COVID-19. Method: immunoSEQ multiplex PCR; TCRdb's copy keeps in-frame clones and lacks some. The sample carries over 200,000 clones, about 85% recorded once. The sequenced sample was peripheral blood. The source of these receptors is a woman older than 75 with active or convalescent COVID-19.

This sequence joins TRBV7-2 and TRBJ2-1; 15 bases align to TRBD2. The CDR3 is 14 amino acids. After removal of 5 bases from V and 12 bases from J, the junction contained 5 bases not matched to a gene. Germline assignment: CDR1 SGHTA and CDR2 FQGNSA. The CDR3 is CASSDPGLAGGQFF. DNA for the CDR3: TGTGCCAGCAGCGACCCGGGACTAGCGGGGGGGCAGTTCTTC.

The J gene is TRBJ2-2, the V gene TRBV4-3, with TRBD1 as a possible D gene (5 bases). The V gene lost 0 bases and the J gene lost 4 bases, with 12 bases spanning the gap. This CDR3 is built from 16 residues. CDR1 and CDR2 (germline): LGHNA, YSLEER. CDR3 residues: CASSQDGQGSTGELFF. CDR3 coding DNA: TGCGCCAGCAGCCAAGACGGGCAGGGTAGCACCGGGGAGCTGTTTTTT.

The chain has TRBV7-2 and TRBJ2-7; 12 nucleotides agree with TRBD2. Losses at the gene ends were 5 bases for V and 3 bases for J; bases not matched to a gene: 11. Germline loops: CDR1 SGHTA, CDR2 FQGNSA. This CDR3 spans 17 amino acids. Written as DNA, the CDR3 is TGTGCCAGCAGCCCAACCGGACTAGCGGGGAGCGGCTACGAGCAGTACTTC. This codes for CASSPTGLAGSGYEQYF. Variable domain in full (rest from reference TRBV7-2 and TRBJ2-7): GAGVSQSPSNKVTEKGKDVELRCDPISGHTALYWYRQSLGQGLEFLIYFQGNSAPDKSGLPSDRFSAERTGGSVSTLTIQRTQQEDSAVYLCASSPTGLAGSGYEQYFGPGTRLTVT.

The rearrangement links TRBV7-8 to TRBJ2-5; TRBD2 might be the D (5 bases). The CDR3 covers 12 residues. Germline V lookup: CDR1 SGHVS, CDR2 FQNEAQ. The ends were cut back, 5 bases at V and 9 bases at J, with 13 bases in the middle. CDR3 DNA sequence: TGTGCCAGCAGCCCGGACTCCCGCCCCCAGTACTTC. Residues: CASSPDSRPQYF.

The rearrangement uses TRBV5-1 and TRBJ2-2; 11 bases fit TRBD2. This CDR3 contains 17 residues. V gave up 4 bases and J gave up 1 base; unmatched junction bases: 6. Germline V CDR1 and CDR2: SGHRS, YFSETQ. CDR3 sequence: CASSRGGLAENTGELFF. The CDR3 nucleotides are TGCGCCAGCAGCAGGGGGGGACTAGCGGAGAACACCGGGGAGCTGTTTTTT.

This chain links TRBV5-5 with TRBJ2-3; 9 nucleotides line up with TRBD2. The CDR3 extends over 19 amino acids. V shed 2 bases and J 1 base; nucleotides not matched to a gene: 14. Germline CDR1 SGHKS, CDR2 YYEKEE (reference sequence). The CDR3 DNA sequence: TGTGCCAGCAGCTTAGGGCCCCTCAGCGGGGGGCGGGGCACAGATACGCAGTATTTT. Translated: CASSLGPLSGGRGTDTQYF.

This clone was seen only once. This sequence joins TRBV10-3 and TRBJ2-3; D gene ambiguous. Trimming removed 9 bases at V and 7 bases at J, with 11 bases between. The germline CDR1 and CDR2 sequences are ENHRY and SYGVKD. The CDR3 length is 11 residues. CDR3 DNA: TGTGCCATTACTGACTCCTATACGCAGTATTTT. Translated, it gives CAITDSYTQYF.

The CDR3 here is CASRKQGEYEQYF. CDR3 in DNA: TGTGCCAGCAGGAAACAGGGGGAGTACGAGCAGTACTTC. V gene TRBV6-6 combines with J gene TRBJ2-7; TRBD1 matches at 8 bases. Germline loops: CDR1 MNHNY, CDR2 SVGAGI (reference sequence). With V trimmed by 6 bases and J by 4 bases, 5 bases remained unmatched. The CDR3 has 13 residues.

The rearrangement uses TRBV10-3 and TRBJ2-1; D perhaps matches TRBD2 (7 bases). This CDR3 is 16 amino acids long. Germline V gene sequence: CDR1 ENHRY, CDR2 SYGVKD. With 4 bases removed from V and 5 bases from J, the gap between germline ends came to 18 bases. The CDR3 sequence is CAISVAHREGNNEQFF. CDR3 sequence (DNA): TGTGCCATCAGTGTCGCGCACAGGGAGGGTAACAATGAGCAGTTCTTC.

The chain carries TRBV27 and TRBJ2-3; TRBD2 aligns across 8 bases. CDR3 size: 16 residues. V lost 2 bases, J lost 2 bases, and 6 bases stayed unmatched. Per germline, CDR1 MNHEY and CDR2 SMNVEV (reference sequence). The CDR3 is CASSLKLAELTDTQYF. Written as DNA, the CDR3 is TGTGCCAGCAGTTTAAAACTAGCGGAGCTCACAGATACGCAGTATTTT.

The rearrangement links TRBV6-2 or TRBV6-3 to TRBJ2-5, with a tentative D call TRBD1 (5 bases). CDR1 is MNHEY, CDR2 SVGEGT, per germline. With 2 bases removed from V and 5 bases from J, the gap between germline ends came to 12 bases. This CDR3 region has 14 residues. For the CDR3, the DNA is TGTGCCAGCAGTTACCTGGCCAGGGCGGAGACCCAGTACTTC. This sequence encodes CASSYLARAETQYF.

The genes are TRBV20-1 and TRBJ1-2; perhaps TRBD1 as D (5 bases). CDR3 length: 11 residues. Germline V gives CDR1 DFQATT, CDR2 SNEGSKA (reference sequence). The CDR3 sequence is CTMLGVVGYTF. The CDR3 DNA follows: TGCACTATGCTAGGGGTCGTGGGCTACACCTTC.

The V call is TRBV19, the J call TRBJ2-1; 8 positions match TRBD2. Per germline, CDR1 LNHDA and CDR2 SQIVND (reference sequence). V was pared by 7 bases and J by 3 bases, with 8 bases of the junction left unmatched. The CDR3 totals 15 residues. For the CDR3, the DNA is TGTGCCAGTACCTTCTCGGGACTAGACTACAATGAGCAGTTCTTC. This gives the protein CASTFSGLDYNEQFF.

This rearrangement joins TRBV4-3 to TRBJ1-4, with a possible D match to TRBD1 (5 bases). Germline V gene data show CDR1 as LGHNA and CDR2 as YSLEER. This CDR3 comprises 15 residues. V was shortened by 0 bases and J by 7 bases, with 12 bases between the two germline ends. In DNA form, the CDR3 reads TGCGCCAGCAGCCAAGATGGCCAGGGTAGTGAAAAACTGTTTTTT. It yields the protein CASSQDGQGSEKLFF.

This clone was detected only a few times. This sequence joins TRBV5-6 and TRBJ1-5; D remains unclear. The CDR3 covers 14 residues. Germline values: CDR1 SGHDT, CDR2 YYEEEE. Trimming stripped 1 base from V and 3 bases from J, with 8 bases between. The CDR3 sequence: CASSLYRANQPQHF. The CDR3 nucleotides are TGTGCCAGCAGCTTGTACAGAGCCAATCAGCCCCAGCATTTT. Based on the CDR3 plus reference TRBV5-6 and TRBJ1-5, the full variable domain is DAGVTQSPTHLIKTRGQQVTLRCSPKSGHDTVSWYQQALGQGPQFIFQYYEEEERQRGNFPDRFSGHQFPNYSSELNVNALLLGDSALYLCASSLYRANQPQHFGDGTRLSIL.

This sequence joins TRBV28 and TRBJ1-5; D might be TRBD1 (5 bases). This CDR3 has 13 residues. The V gene lost 2 bases and the J gene lost 12 bases, with 14 bases spanning the gap. Per the germline V gene, CDR1 is MDHEN and CDR2 is SYDVKM. CDR3 protein: CASSLAGLVFQHF. For the CDR3, the DNA is TGTGCCAGCAGTTTAGCGGGGCTTGTATTCCAGCATTTT.

This clone was counted between two and nine times. This CDR3 is CASSQAYGQGYEQYF. The CDR3, as DNA: TGCGCCAGCAGCCAAGCCTACGGACAGGGGTACGAGCAGTACTTC. The chain employs TRBV4-1 and TRBJ2-7; 9 positions agree with TRBD1. J gave up 4 bases and V 1 base, and 5 bases lay outside the gene matches. This CDR3 contains 15 residues. Germline assignment: CDR1 MGHRA and CDR2 YSYEKL.

Regarding this clone: The sample has other DNA sequences that encode this CDR3 too. The chain recombines TRBV12-3 or TRBV12-4 with TRBJ1-2; possibly TRBD1 for D (6 bases). Trimming took off 6 bases at V and 4 bases at J, with 12 bases between the two ends. CDR3 length equals 13 residues. This CDR3 reads CASSLQGSYGYTF. In nucleotides, the CDR3 is TGTGCCAGCAGCCTACAGGGAAGCTATGGCTACACCTTC.

This chain joins TRBV5-1 and TRBJ1-2; 8 bases are a match to TRBD1. This CDR3 has 13 amino acids. Germline V CDR1 and CDR2: SGHRS, YFSETQ. V was pared by 4 bases and J by 8 bases, with 7 bases of the junction left unmatched. The CDR3 DNA reads as TGCGCCAGCAGCCCGGACAGGGCGGAGGGCTACACCTTC. Protein product: CASSPDRAEGYTF.

The V gene is TRBV7-2, the J gene TRBJ2-3; 7 bases fit TRBD2. V trimming: 1 base; J trimming: 13 bases; junction bases outside the gene matches: 8. The CDR3 spans 13 residues. The germline gives CDR1 SGHTA, CDR2 FQGNSA. In DNA, the CDR3 is TGTGCCAGCAGCTTAGGTGTGGGGGGGTCAGAGTATTTT. This encodes CASSLGVGGSEYF.

The chain links TRBV2 to TRBJ2-1; 12 positions agree with TRBD2. The CDR3 is 19 amino acids. Germline V gene data show CDR1 as SNHLY and CDR2 as FYNNEI. Trimming at V came to 0 bases and at J to 0 bases, leaving 6 bases not matched to a gene. CDR3 loop: CASSEAGLAGVSSYNEQFF. The CDR3 nucleotides are TGTGCCAGCAGTGAAGCGGGACTAGCGGGTGTCAGCTCCTACAATGAGCAGTTCTTC. Using reference TRBV2 and TRBJ2-1 for the parts outside the CDR3, the full variable domain is EPEVTQTPSHQVTQMGQEVILRCVPISNHLYFYWYRQILGQKVEFLVSFYNNEISEKSEIFDDQFSVERPDGSNFTLKIRSTKLEDSAMYFCASSEAGLAGVSSYNEQFFGPGTRLTVL.

This sequence joins TRBV10-3 and TRBJ2-2; TRBD1 matches 7 bases. Germline values: CDR1 ENHRY, CDR2 SYGVKD. The CDR3 length is 14 residues. J was trimmed by 2 bases and V by 8 bases; bases with no gene match: 5. CDR3 protein: CAIGQGVNTGELFF. The CDR3 nucleotides read TGTGCCATCGGGCAGGGGGTAAACACCGGGGAGCTGTTTTTT.

The chain carries TRBV18 and TRBJ2-4; the match to TRBD2 covers 7 bases. The CDR3 consists of 15 residues. Germline assignment: CDR1 KGHSH and CDR2 LQKENI. J lost 6 bases, V lost 4 bases, and 9 bases had no gene match. CDR3 region: CASSQSGGSRNIQYF. The CDR3 DNA reads as TGTGCCAGCTCACAGTCCGGGGGGAGTAGAAACATTCAGTACTTC.

This clone was detected only once. The J gene is TRBJ2-5, the V gene TRBV7-9; 7 nucleotides align to TRBD1. Germline assignment: CDR1 SEHNR and CDR2 FQNEAQ (reference sequence). The V segment lost 5 bases and the J segment 1 base; nucleotides outside the gene matches: 1. This CDR3 has 13 residues. The CDR3 loop is CASSDRVQETQYF. The CDR3 coding sequence is TGTGCCAGCAGCGACAGGGTCCAAGAGACCCAGTACTTC.

The chain couples TRBV25-1 to TRBJ1-6, with 8 bases aligning to TRBD1. The J segment lost 3 bases and the V segment lost 4 bases, leaving 2 bases of the junction unmatched. Germline CDR1 reads MGHDK; CDR2 reads SYGVNS. This CDR3 has 15 residues. The CDR3 protein is CASSGTGLYNSPLHF. The CDR3 DNA follows: TGTGCCAGCAGTGGGACAGGGCTCTATAATTCACCCCTCCACTTT.

The chain couples TRBV6-5 to TRBJ1-6; D remains unclear. Trimming took off 6 bases at V and 8 bases at J, with 14 bases between the two ends. This CDR3 has 14 residues. Per germline, CDR1 MNHEY and CDR2 SVGAGI. Here the CDR3 reads CASRLFGGDSPLHF. The DNA of the CDR3 is TGTGCCAGCAGACTTTTTGGCGGAGATTCACCCCTCCACTTT.

J is TRBJ2-1 and V is TRBV24-1; 7 bases fit TRBD2. Germline CDR1 is KGHDR and CDR2 is SFDVKD. The CDR3 has 15 residues. V shed 3 bases, J shed 8 bases, and the junction held 9 bases outside the gene matches. The CDR3 coding sequence is TGTGCCACCAGTGATCAGCAAGCGGGAAGGTATGAGCAGTTCTTC. This sequence encodes CATSDQQAGRYEQFF.

The rearrangement joins TRBV28 to TRBJ1-1, with D possibly TRBD1 on 6 matching bases. The CDR3 is made up of 15 amino acids. With 6 bases removed from V and 1 base from J, the gap between germline ends came to 15 bases. Germline CDR1 MDHEN, CDR2 SYDVKM. CDR3 protein: CASRKFRDTNTEAFF. CDR3 nucleotides: TGTGCCAGCAGGAAATTCCGGGACACGAACACTGAAGCTTTCTTT.

The chain has TRBV5-4 and TRBJ1-6; TRBD1 is a possible D gene (5 bases). CDR1 and CDR2 from the germline V gene are SGHNT and YYREEE (reference sequence). This CDR3 has 15 amino acids. V gave up 4 bases and J gave up 9 bases, with 17 bases separating them. CDR3 nucleotide sequence: TGTGCCAGCAGCGAAAGACAGTCAGCTGGTTCACCCCTCCACTTT. It translates to CASSERQSAGSPLHF.

This clone is a singleton in its sample. This chain links TRBV29-1 with TRBJ1-4; 8 positions agree with TRBD1. The germline gives CDR1 SQVTM, CDR2 ANQGSEA. The CDR3 has 15 residues. Trimming at V came to 7 bases and at J to 3 bases, leaving 10 bases not matched to a gene. CDR3 loop: CSAVGTGESNEKLFF. Written as DNA, the CDR3 is TGCAGCGCCGTGGGGACAGGTGAATCTAATGAAAAACTGTTTTTT.

The chain combines TRBV6-2 or TRBV6-3 with TRBJ1-2; D call uncertain. Between the trimmed V and J ends, which lost 6 bases and 4 bases, there was a span of 18 bases. Germline CDR1 and CDR2: MNHEY and SVGEGT. There are 15 residues in the CDR3. CDR3 in amino acids: CASSDPSLGSYGYTF. For the CDR3, the DNA is TGTGCCAGCAGCGACCCTTCCCTCGGGAGCTATGGCTACACCTTC.